This T cell receptor beta chain came from a study of OX40 agonist ivuxolimab in advanced cancers. Trimming shortened V by 5 bases and J by 0 bases, and 14 bases separated the two germline ends. Looked up from germline, CDR1 is MGHRA and CDR2 is YSYEKL. This CDR3 has 16 amino acids. The repertoire was sequenced with immunoSEQ multiplex PCR; TCRdb's copy has only in-frame clones and lacks some. This sample yields tens of thousands of clones, of which around 89% are seen a single time; roughly 13% belongs to the top ten. This receptor was obtained from an adult with an advanced solid tumor such as melanoma, head and neck, liver or kidney cancer. The chain combines TRBV4-1 with TRBJ2-1; no reliable D call. The specimen comprised CD4+ or CD8+ T cells sorted from blood, sampled in a trial of the OX40 agonist ivuxolimab. CDR3 region: CASSTGPTGSYNEQFF. Written as DNA, the CDR3 is TGCGCCAGCAGCACCGGACCCACGGGCTCCTACAATGAGCAGTTCTTC.